Following are 8 T cell receptor beta chains from one sample sequenced in a study of blood T cell repertoires in COVID-19. TCRdb keeps only in-frame clones here, not all; method: immunoSEQ multiplex PCR. The sample gives 72,000 or so clones, about nine tenths of which show up once; less than 0.8% is in the top ten. Sequencing was done on a sample of peripheral blood. These receptors all stem from a woman aged 80 or over with acute or convalescent COVID-19.

The rearrangement links TRBV6-5 to TRBJ2-7; D is unresolved. Germline assignment: CDR1 MNHEY and CDR2 SVGAGI. The CDR3 length is 13 residues. V was clipped by 6 bases and J by 5 bases, with 14 bases between them. The CDR3 reads CASSSRLVHEQYF. The CDR3 coding sequence is TGTGCCAGCAGCTCCCGGCTAGTTCACGAGCAGTACTTC.

This sequence joins TRBV18 and TRBJ2-5; 8 nucleotides align to TRBD2. Germline CDR1 and CDR2: KGHSH and LQKENI. V gave up 6 bases and J gave up 3 bases; unmatched junction bases: 9. The CDR3 contains 15 residues. CDR3 in amino acids: CASSLSGVNEETQYF. The DNA of the CDR3 is TGTGCCAGCTCCCTTAGCGGGGTGAACGAAGAGACCCAGTACTTC.

The chain employs TRBV19 and TRBJ2-1; 12 bases match TRBD2. The CDR3 sequence is 17 residues long. V lost 6 bases to trimming and J lost 8 bases; unmatched junction nucleotides: 14. From germline, CDR1 is LNHDA and CDR2 SQIVND (reference sequence). CDR3 in amino acids: CASSNRGGTSGQDEQFF. The CDR3 bases are TGTGCCAGTAGCAATAGGGGGGGGACTAGCGGGCAGGATGAGCAGTTCTTC.

The chain joins TRBV24-1 to TRBJ2-1; no clear D gene. CDR1 and CDR2 (germline): KGHDR, SFDVKD. This CDR3 has 15 amino acids. Trimming took off 3 bases at V and 0 bases at J, with 8 bases between the two ends. The CDR3 loop reads CATSDRLSSYNEQFF. In DNA, the CDR3 is TGTGCCACCAGTGATAGACTTAGCTCCTACAATGAGCAGTTCTTC.

The V gene is TRBV5-5, the J gene TRBJ2-2; no reliable D call. This CDR3 is built from 15 residues. V was clipped by 2 bases and J by 4 bases, with 12 bases between them. From germline, CDR1 is SGHKS and CDR2 YYEKEE (reference sequence). The DNA of the CDR3 is TGTGCCAGCAGCTTTATTGAGTCGAGCACCGGGGAGCTGTTTTTT. Residues: CASSFIESSTGELFF.

The J gene is TRBJ1-3, the V gene TRBV21-1. TRBV21-1 is listed as a pseudogene. The CDR3 has 10 residues. CDR3 coding DNA: TGTGCCAATAACGGGTACACCATATATTTT. The encoded protein is CANNGYTIYF.

This chain connects TRBV5-4 to TRBJ1-2, with D possibly being TRBD1 (5 bases). The CDR3 covers 15 residues. From germline, CDR1 is SGHNT and CDR2 YYREEE (reference sequence). Trimming stripped 0 bases from V and 7 bases from J, with 16 bases between. This chain's CDR3 is CASSLERYRSAGYTF. CDR3 DNA: TGTGCCAGCAGCTTGGAGAGGTACAGGAGCGCTGGCTACACCTTC.

This clone was seen a few times. CDR3 sequence reads: CASSERTIEGNYGYTF. The CDR3 DNA sequence: TGTGCCAGCAGTGAAAGAACAATCGAGGGTAACTATGGCTACACCTTC. The chain links TRBV2 to TRBJ1-2, with D unresolved. The CDR3 runs 16 residues. Per the germline V gene, CDR1 is SNHLY and CDR2 is FYNNEI. Trimming pared 2 bases from V and 1 base from J, leaving 14 bases between.